This T cell receptor (beta chain) was recovered during a study of CD8 T cells in ankylosing spondylitis (dated by TCRdb to between 2016 and 2019). Broadly, across the study: The study set out to find disease-linked TCR variants by profiling T cell receptor beta repertoires in ankylosing spondylitis patients and healthy donors. The full study cohort was made up of 25 ankylosing spondylitis patients and fewer than 120 healthy donors. Peripheral blood was sampled, and synovial fluid was also collected from ankylosing spondylitis patients.

This clonotype has a count of ten or more. The antigen it recognizes is unknown. No much larger clone is present one base from it, and per-base qualities are unavailable. From its cysteine to its phenylalanine, the CDR3 spans 14 amino acids. CDR3 DNA only is kept here, 42 bases in frame from base 1. The germline V gene yields MNHEY for CDR1 and SVGEGT for CDR2. V gives up 2 bases and J gives up 7 bases, and the segment between their germline ends measures 14 bases. The sample was run on an Illumina HiSeq 2500. Quantitative 5'-RACE with molecular barcodes was the method used to prepare the TCR beta libraries. On the study's bioinformatics: To identify disease-linked TCR variants, a new computational method was used, one built on a probabilistic model of VDJ rearrangement. TCRdb cleaned the public reads at Q25 with fastp, built clones with MiXCR and kept in-frame beta chains. One record per CDR3 amino acid sequence lists the most common genes and DNA. TCRdb's processing, not the study's, gives the V and J calls here. A total of around 490,000 distinct CDR3 sequences appear in this sample, approximately 5.3% of them only once. Of the sample, 3.5% falls within the top ten clones.

The paper as a whole reports these results and caveats: The disease-linked clones were reported as significantly enriched in matched synovial fluid samples from ankylosing spondylitis patients. Blood from ankylosing spondylitis patients appeared to be characterized by a TCR beta motif made up of 8 or 9 highly homologous amino acid variants. In peripheral blood, the disease-linked clones were found at relatively low frequencies and had a CD8+ phenotype. Some motif variants were previously reported in synovial fluid and blood of reactive arthritis patients, suggesting common disease-initiation mechanisms.

The sequenced sample was blood, either unsorted or a sorted T cell fraction (not recorded which). Recombination connected TRBV6-2 or TRBV6-3 to TRBJ1-1, with a tentative D gene TRBD1 over 5 matching bases. This TCR was sampled from a male donor with ankylosing spondylitis. The CDR3 in this case is CASSYRWGVNEAFF. The DNA reads as follows: TGTGCCAGCAGTTACCGTTGGGGGGTAAATGAAGCTTTCTTT.